This T cell receptor (beta chain) derives from a study of T cells in narcolepsy (dated by TCRdb to 2017 to 2018). Some background on the complete study: Healthy control donors were enrolled in the study alongside patients who had narcolepsy type 1 or type 2 (NT1, NT2). The study used TCR Vbeta sequencing to track clonotypes in blood and CSF while looking for autoreactive T cells in narcolepsy patients that target self-antigens of hypocretin neurons (hypocretin, TRIB2). The paper's findings and limits, for the study overall: Autoreactive clonotypes were reported to be detected serially in the blood of the same patients and of different patients, but not in the blood of healthy controls. In plots comparing CSF and blood CD4+ T cell clonotypes from the same patient, HCRT-specific and TRIB2-specific autoreactive clonotypes were highlighted. No sequences matching autoreactive T cell clones were contained in some blood memory CD4+ repertoires from patients and controls. Numbers of sequenced blood memory CD4+ clonotypes were comparable, averaging about 40,000 in patients and more than 30,000 in controls.

For TCR Vbeta sequencing, memory CD4+ T cells were sorted ex vivo from the peripheral blood of narcolepsy patients and healthy controls. The library was made by the immunoSEQ multiplex PCR assay. Entries here come from immuneACCESS through TCRdb and include only in-frame sequences with V and J called. Some clones fail to appear in such tables; in the studies checked, an unresolved V gene covers under half of the shortfall, and the cause of the remainder is unknown. The table for this sample lists 32,000 or so clones; over 70% of them were counted only once. The top ten clonotypes cover around 3.7% of the sample. This clone was counted a single time. What this receptor recognizes is not known. Within one base of it there is no much larger clone, and no base qualities were kept. V and J are truncated by 7 bases and 0 bases respectively, leaving an intervening sequence of 10 bases. The CDR3 runs 14 amino acids, cysteine and phenylalanine included. Kept here is only the CDR3 DNA, which spans 42 bases and is read in frame from base 1. The germline V gene (reference sequence) yields LNHDA for CDR1 and SQIVND for CDR2.

This TCR derives from a human donor in good health. The sequence links TRBV19 to TRBJ1-5, and the D gene may be TRBD1, 6 bases matching. Input material: memory (CD45RA-) CD4+ T cells from blood. This specimen's cell subset or site label, interpreted: memory T cells sorted ex vivo from peripheral blood. The CDR3 region: CASTLDSSNQPQHF. The DNA is as follows: TGTGCCAGTACCTTGGACAGTAGCAATCAGCCCCAGCATTTT.